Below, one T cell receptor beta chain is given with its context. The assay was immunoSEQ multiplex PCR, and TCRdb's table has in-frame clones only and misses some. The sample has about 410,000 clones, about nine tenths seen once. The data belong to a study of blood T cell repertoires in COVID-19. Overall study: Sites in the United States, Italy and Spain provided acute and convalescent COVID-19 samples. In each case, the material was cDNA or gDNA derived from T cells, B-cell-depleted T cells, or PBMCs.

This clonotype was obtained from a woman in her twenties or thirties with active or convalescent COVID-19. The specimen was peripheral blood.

CDR3 region: CASIPRGSSNTEAFF. The CDR3 bases are TGTGCCAGCATCCCCAGGGGGAGTTCGAACACTGAAGCTTTCTTT. This rearrangement joins TRBV2 to TRBJ1-1; 7 nucleotides align to TRBD1. The CDR3 is 15 amino acids. CDR1 SNHLY and CDR2 FYNNEI come from the germline V gene. With V trimmed by 7 bases and J by 1 base, 9 bases remained unmatched.